This TCR beta chain appears in the sequencing data of a study of blood T cells in healthy people across ages. The CDR3 runs 15 residues. Per germline, CDR1 LGHNA and CDR2 YNFKEQ. Trimming shortened V by 0 bases and J by 0 bases, and 8 bases separated the two germline ends. Primers used in a second PCR of about 7 to 12 cycles were a sample-barcoded 5' primer and a J-beta primer mix. TCRdb re-analysed the 5' RACE reads in MiXCR, keeping a single row per CDR3 protein. The sample consists of 1.2 million to 1.5 million distinct CDR3 sequences, around 59% of them appearing once. The chain recombines TRBV4-2 with TRBJ1-1; D perhaps matches TRBD1 (6 bases). The TCR was taken from a man aged 18 to 35 in good health. The sequencing sample was made of blood. CDR3 sequence: CASSQEGALNTEAFF. The CDR3 coding sequence is TGTGCCAGCAGCCAAGAGGGGGCCCTGAACACTGAAGCTTTCTTT.